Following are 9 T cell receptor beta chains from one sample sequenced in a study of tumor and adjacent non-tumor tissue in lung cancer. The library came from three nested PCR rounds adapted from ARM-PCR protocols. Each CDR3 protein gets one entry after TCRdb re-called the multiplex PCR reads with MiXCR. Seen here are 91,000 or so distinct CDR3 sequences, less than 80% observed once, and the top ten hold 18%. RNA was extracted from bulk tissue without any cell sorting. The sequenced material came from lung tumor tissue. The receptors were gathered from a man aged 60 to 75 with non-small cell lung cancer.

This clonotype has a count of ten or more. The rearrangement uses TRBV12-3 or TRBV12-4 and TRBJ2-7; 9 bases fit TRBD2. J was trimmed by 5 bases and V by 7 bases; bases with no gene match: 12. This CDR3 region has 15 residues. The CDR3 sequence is CASTPVAGGPNEQYF. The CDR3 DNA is TGTGCCAGCACCCCGGTGGCGGGAGGGCCCAACGAGCAGTACTTC.

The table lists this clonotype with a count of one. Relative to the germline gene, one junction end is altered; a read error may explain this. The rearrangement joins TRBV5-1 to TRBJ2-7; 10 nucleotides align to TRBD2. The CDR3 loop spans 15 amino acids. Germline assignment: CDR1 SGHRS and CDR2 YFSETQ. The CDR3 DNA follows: TGCGCCGGCAGAGCCGGGACTAGCGACTCCTACGAGCAGTATTTC. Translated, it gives CAGRAGTSDSYEQYF. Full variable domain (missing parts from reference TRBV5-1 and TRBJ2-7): KAGVTQTPRYLIKTRGQQVTLSCSPISGHRSVSWYQQTPGQGLQFLFEYFSETQRNKGNFPGRFSGRQFSNSRSEMNVSTLELGDSALYLCAGRAGTSDSYEQYFGPGTRLTVT.

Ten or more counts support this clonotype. Here the CDR3 DNA reads TGTGCCACCAGTTTCATCGAGGACAGTGGATTCCTATACGAGCAGTACTTC. Protein: CATSFIEDSGFLYEQYF. V usage is TRBV24-1 and J usage is TRBJ2-7; possibly TRBD1 for D (6 bases). V was clipped by 6 bases and J by 4 bases, with 24 bases between them. The CDR3 sequence is 17 residues long. CDR1 and CDR2 (germline): KGHDR, SFDVKD.

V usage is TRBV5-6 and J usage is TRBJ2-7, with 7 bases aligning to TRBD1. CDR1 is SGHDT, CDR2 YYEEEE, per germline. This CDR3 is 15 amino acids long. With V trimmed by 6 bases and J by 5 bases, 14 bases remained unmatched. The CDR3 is CASNYTGTGDHEQYF. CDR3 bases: TGTGCCAGCAACTACACCGGTACAGGGGACCACGAGCAGTACTTC.

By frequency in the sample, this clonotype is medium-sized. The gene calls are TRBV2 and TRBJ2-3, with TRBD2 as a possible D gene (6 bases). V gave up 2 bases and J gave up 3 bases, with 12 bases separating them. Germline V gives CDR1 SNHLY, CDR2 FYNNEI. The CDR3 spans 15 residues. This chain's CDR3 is CASSELASGTDTQYF. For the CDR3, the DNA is TGTGCCAGCAGTGAACTAGCGTCAGGGACAGATACGCAGTATTTT.

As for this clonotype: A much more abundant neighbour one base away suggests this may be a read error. CDR3 loop: CASNFGEITEAFF. The CDR3, as DNA: TGTGCCAGCAACTTTGGGGAAATCACTGAAGCTTTCTTT. V and J are TRBV11-2 and TRBJ1-1, with D unclear. The germline gives CDR1 SGHAT, CDR2 FQNNGV. The V end lost 7 bases, the J end lost 4 bases, and 13 bases lay between the germline ends. The CDR3 totals 13 residues.

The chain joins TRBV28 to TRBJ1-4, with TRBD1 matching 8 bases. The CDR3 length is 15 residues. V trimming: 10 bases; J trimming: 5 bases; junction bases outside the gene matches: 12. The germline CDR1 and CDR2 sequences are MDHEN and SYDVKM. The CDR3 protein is CANTASGTGNEKLFF. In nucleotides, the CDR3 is TGTGCCAACACTGCATCCGGGACAGGCAATGAAAAACTGTTTTTT.

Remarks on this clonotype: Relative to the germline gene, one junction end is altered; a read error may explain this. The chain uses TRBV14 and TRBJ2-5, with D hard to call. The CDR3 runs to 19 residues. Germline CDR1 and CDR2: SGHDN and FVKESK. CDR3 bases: TGCGCCAACAGCCAAGATTCAGGACCGAGACAACTCCACCAAGAGACCCAGTATTTC. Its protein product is CANSQDSGPRQLHQETQYF.

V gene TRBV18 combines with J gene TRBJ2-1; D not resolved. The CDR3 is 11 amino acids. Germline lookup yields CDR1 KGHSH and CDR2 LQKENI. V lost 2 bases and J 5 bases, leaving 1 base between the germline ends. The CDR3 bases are TGTGCCAGCTCACCAGACAATGAGCAGTTCTTC. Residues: CASSPDNEQFF. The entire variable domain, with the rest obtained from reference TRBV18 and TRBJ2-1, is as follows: NAGVMQNPRHLVRRRGQEARLRCSPMKGHSHVYWYRQLPEEGLKFMVYLQKENIIDESGMPKERFSAEFPKEGPSILRIQQVVRGDSAAYFCASSPDNEQFFGPGTRLTVL.